This entry lists 20 T cell receptor beta chains sequenced from one sample in a study of blood T cells in healthy people across ages. Through a sample-barcoded 5' primer and a J-beta primer mix, a second PCR was run for about 6 to 11 cycles. In TCRdb, the 5' RACE reads were re-called with MiXCR into one record per CDR3 protein. The sample carries fewer than 800,000 distinct CDR3 sequences, around a fifth recorded once. The sequenced sample was blood. The receptors originated from a man aged 65 to 79 in good health.

The J gene is TRBJ1-1, the V gene TRBV7-2, with unresolved D. Trimming left V 7 bases short and J 0 bases short, with 9 bases between. CDR1 is SGHTA, CDR2 FQGNSA, per germline. CDR3 size: 13 residues. The CDR3 region is CASTYNMNTEAFF. Written as DNA, the CDR3 is TGTGCCAGCACTTACAACATGAACACTGAAGCTTTCTTT.

This clonotype was seen a handful of times. V gene TRBV29-1 combines with J gene TRBJ1-1; D possibly corresponds to TRBD1 (5 bases). The CDR3 spans 11 residues. V lost 5 bases, J lost 6 bases, and 10 bases lay in between. Germline V lookup: CDR1 SQVTM, CDR2 ANQGSEA. The CDR3 bases are TGCAGCGTTCCAGGGAGATCTGAAGCTTTCTTT. The encoded protein is CSVPGRSEAFF.

This clonotype has more than one count but fewer than ten. The chain links TRBV10-3 to TRBJ2-5; D not resolved. The assigned J gene may be wrong: the sequence end matches TRBJ2-7 better. The CDR3 extends over 15 amino acids. Germline V CDR1 and CDR2: ENHRY, SYGVKD. The CDR3 DNA follows: TGTGCCATCAGCGACGGAGTTGGGAAGGAGTACGAGCAGTACTTC. It is translated as CAISDGVGKEYEQYF.

In its sample, this clonotype was seen once. The chain links TRBV4-2 to TRBJ1-3, with D possibly TRBD1 on 5 matching bases. The CDR3 is 16 residues long. V lost 0 bases to trimming and J lost 0 bases, with 9 bases between them. Germline V gene lookup returns CDR1 LGHNA and CDR2 YNFKEQ. The CDR3 protein is CASSQEPGHSGNTIYF. CDR3 DNA: TGTGCCAGCAGCCAAGAGCCAGGACACTCTGGAAACACCATATATTTT.

This clonotype was seen a handful of times. This chain joins TRBV3-1 and TRBJ2-7; D not resolved. CDR1 is LGHDT, CDR2 YNNKEL, per germline (reference sequence). There are 15 residues in the CDR3. The V end lost 3 bases, the J end lost 3 bases, and 15 bases lay between the germline ends. The CDR3 spells CASSQPGAAFYEQYF. The CDR3 DNA follows: TGTGCCAGCAGCCAGCCTGGCGCGGCATTCTACGAGCAGTACTTC.

The chain recombines TRBV20-1 with TRBJ2-3; the D gene is possibly TRBD2 (5 bases). V dropped 5 bases and J dropped 1 base, with 16 bases sitting between them. The CDR3 has 15 residues. Germline V gene sequence: CDR1 DFQATT, CDR2 SNEGSKA (reference sequence). The DNA for the CDR3 is TGCAGTGCTCCCAGTACGGGGTGGGGCACAGATACGCAGTATTTT. This encodes CSAPSTGWGTDTQYF.

This clonotype appeared a few times. V gene TRBV3-1 combines with J gene TRBJ2-7; D unresolved. Germline CDR1 and CDR2: LGHDT and YNNKEL (reference sequence). The CDR3 covers 12 residues. V was trimmed by 1 base and J by 5 bases, leaving 6 bases between them. CDR3 coding DNA: TGTGCCAGCAGCCAAGCGAGCCACGAGCAGTACTTC. Translation: CASSQASHEQYF.

The chain employs TRBV20-1 and TRBJ2-1; 7 positions match TRBD2. The CDR3 consists of 14 residues. Per the germline V gene, CDR1 is DFQATT and CDR2 is SNEGSKA (reference sequence). The ends lost 6 bases at V and 8 bases at J; junction bases unmatched: 13. Written as DNA, the CDR3 is TGCAGTGCCCTTGGCCAGCGGGGTCTCCATGAGCAGTTCTTC. Translation: CSALGQRGLHEQFF.

The CDR3, as DNA: TGCAGTGCTAGAGCGACTAGCGGGAACACGAACACCGGGGAGCTGTTTTTT. Translation: CSARATSGNTNTGELFF. V usage is TRBV20-1 and J usage is TRBJ2-2, with 11 bases aligning to TRBD2. CDR1 is DFQATT and CDR2 is SNEGSKA in the germline V gene (reference sequence). CDR3 length: 17 residues. The V and J ends lost 1 base and 0 bases, in that order; junction bases with no gene match: 4.

The rearrangement uses TRBV20-1 and TRBJ2-1; 12 positions match TRBD2. The J call may be faulty, since TRBJ2-7 better matches the DNA end. The germline V gene encodes CDR1 DFQATT and CDR2 SNEGSKA (reference sequence). The CDR3 is 19 residues long. The DNA of the CDR3 is TGCAGTGCTAGAGATGTCAGGGGGGGACTAGCGGGTTTCTCCTACGAGCAGTACTTC. Encoded protein: CSARDVRGGLAGFSYEQYF.

J is TRBJ1-2 and V is TRBV29-1; the match to TRBD1 covers 8 bases. Germline-derived CDR1 and CDR2 are SQVTM and ANQGSEA. The V and J ends lost 7 bases and 3 bases, in that order; junction bases with no gene match: 10. This CDR3 contains 14 residues. The CDR3 DNA reads as TGCAGCGGCGCCGAGACAGGGGACCACTATGGCTACACCTTC. Translating it yields CSGAETGDHYGYTF.

This clonotype came up a few times. As DNA, the CDR3 is TGTGCCAGCAGTTTATCGCAGAGAGGAAACACTGAAGCTTTCTTT. It codes for CASSLSQRGNTEAFF. The J gene is TRBJ1-1, the V gene TRBV28; D is uncertain. Germline assignment: CDR1 MDHEN and CDR2 SYDVKM. CDR3 length equals 15 residues. The V gene lost 1 base and the J gene lost 2 bases, with 11 bases spanning the gap.

This clonotype turned up a few times. CDR3 in amino acids: CASSRTLAGGGTDTQYF. The CDR3 coding sequence is TGTGCCAGCAGTAGAACGCTAGCGGGAGGAGGCACAGATACGCAGTATTTT. This rearrangement joins TRBV12-3 or TRBV12-4 to TRBJ2-3; 11 nucleotides match TRBD2. The CDR3 extends over 17 amino acids. V was clipped by 5 bases and J by 1 base; unmatched bases: 8.

This clonotype appeared a few times. The chain couples TRBV6-2 or TRBV6-3 to TRBJ1-5; 7 bases fit TRBD1. The CDR3 sequence is 16 residues long. After removal of 0 bases from V and 0 bases from J, the junction contained 2 bases not matched to a gene. From germline, CDR1 is MNHEY and CDR2 SVGEGT. Here the CDR3 reads CASSYSRGHSNQPQHF. The DNA for the CDR3 is TGTGCCAGCAGTTACTCGAGGGGGCATAGCAATCAGCCCCAGCATTTT.

The J gene is TRBJ2-5, the V gene TRBV6-6; no definite D call. The J call may be mistaken, given a closer DNA end match to TRBJ2-7. The CDR3 loop spans 12 amino acids. Germline assignment: CDR1 MNHNY and CDR2 SVGAGI (reference sequence). In nucleotides, the CDR3 is TGTGCCAGCGGCTTAACACCCTACGAGCAGTACTTC. Protein product: CASGLTPYEQYF.

The chain is built from TRBV20-1 and TRBJ2-3; tentatively, D is TRBD1 (5 bases). Trimming took 7 bases from V and 2 from J, leaving 10 bases between them. The germline V gene has CDR1 DFQATT and CDR2 SNEGSKA (reference sequence). This CDR3 is 12 amino acids long. In DNA form, the CDR3 reads TGCAGTGGACAGAGATCCACAGATACGCAGTATTTT. Translation gives CSGQRSTDTQYF.

The chain employs TRBV5-1 and TRBJ2-5, with a weak D call TRBD1 (6 bases). The DNA end lines up better with TRBJ2-7; the J call may be wrong. There are 16 residues in the CDR3. Germline values: CDR1 SGHRS, CDR2 YFSETQ. This CDR3 reads CASSPGGRQAGYEQYF. The CDR3 region has the DNA TGCGCCAGCAGCCCTGGGGGCAGACAGGCGGGCTACGAGCAGTACTTC.

Turning to this clonotype: Because it lacks the conserved phenylalanine or tryptophan at the end, this CDR3 is likely a read error. CDR3 region: CSAEIPGGQDYGYTV. The DNA for the CDR3 is TGCAGTGCCGAAATCCCAGGAGGTCAAGACTATGGCTACACCGTC. V and J are TRBV20-1 and TRBJ1-2; no clear D. Trimming pared 6 bases from V and 3 bases from J, leaving 20 bases between. Per germline, CDR1 DFQATT and CDR2 SNEGSKA (reference sequence). The CDR3 sequence is 15 residues long.

The chain recombines TRBV11-2 with TRBJ2-1; 7 bases agree with TRBD1. This CDR3 has 14 amino acids. Losses at the gene ends were 3 bases for V and 8 bases for J; bases not matched to a gene: 7. Germline CDR1 reads SGHAT; CDR2 reads FQNNGV. Here the CDR3 reads CASSFSQGLHEQFF. In nucleotides, the CDR3 is TGTGCCAGCAGCTTCTCACAGGGGCTTCATGAGCAGTTCTTC.

This rearrangement joins TRBV25-1 to TRBJ2-5; tentative D call: TRBD1 (6 bases). CDR1 and CDR2 (germline): MGHDK, SYGVNS. The V and J ends lost 4 bases and 2 bases respectively, with 11 bases between them. The CDR3 is made up of 14 amino acids. CDR3 nucleotides: TGTGCCAGCAGTGTCGCCGGGACACAAGAGACCCAGTACTTC. It codes for CASSVAGTQETQYF.